This TCR beta chain was observed in a study of cytomegalovirus exposure and HLA in healthy donors. The PCR used 60 Vbeta and 13 Jbeta primers. Some clones are missing from TCRdb's copy, which holds only in-frame ones; the method was immunoSEQ multiplex PCR. The repertoire has some 110,000 clones, about 80% of them found once; the top ten carry 4.5% to 5%. Concerning this clone itself: No antigen is known for it.

Deletions cut 4 bases from V and 1 base from J, with 7 bases between. The CDR3 has 13 amino acids. Germline V gene sequence: CDR1 SGHDN, CDR2 FVKESK. Study results and caveats: There were reportedly fewer N-insertions in an Asian-associated ancestry cluster than the approximately 670-donor mean, in a later analysis. TCR beta V segments were, for the most part, productive about 87% or about 30% of the time in an earlier analysis.

The V gene is TRBV14, the J gene TRBJ1-1; the D is unclear. What was sequenced was PBMCs. This TCR came from a man aged 45-60 years in good health and CMV-seropositive. The CDR3 coding sequence is TGTGCCAGCAGCCTAGACGGGAACACTGAAGCTTTCTTT. Its protein product is CASSLDGNTEAFF.